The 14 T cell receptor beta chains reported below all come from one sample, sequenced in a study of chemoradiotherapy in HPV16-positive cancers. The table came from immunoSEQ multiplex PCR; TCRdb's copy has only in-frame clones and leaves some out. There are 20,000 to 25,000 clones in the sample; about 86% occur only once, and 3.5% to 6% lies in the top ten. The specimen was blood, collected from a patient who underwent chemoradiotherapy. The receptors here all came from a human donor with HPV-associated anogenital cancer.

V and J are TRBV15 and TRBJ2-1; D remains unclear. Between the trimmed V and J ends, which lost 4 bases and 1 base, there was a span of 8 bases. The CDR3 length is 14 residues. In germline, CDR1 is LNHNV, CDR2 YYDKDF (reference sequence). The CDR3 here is CATSKDPSYNEQFF. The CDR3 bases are TGTGCCACCAGCAAGGACCCGTCCTACAATGAGCAGTTCTTC. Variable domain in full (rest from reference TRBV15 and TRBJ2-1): DAMVIQNPRYQVTQFGKPVTLSCSQTLNHNVMYWYQQKSSQAPKLLFHYYDKDFNNEADTPDNFQSRRPNTSFCFLDIRSPGLGDTAMYLCATSKDPSYNEQFFGPGTRLTVL.

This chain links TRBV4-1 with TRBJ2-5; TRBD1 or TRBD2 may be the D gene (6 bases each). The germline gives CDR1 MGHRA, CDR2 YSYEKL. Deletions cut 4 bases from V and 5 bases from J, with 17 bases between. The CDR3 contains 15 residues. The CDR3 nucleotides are TGCGCCAGCAGCCTAAACTACGGGGGCCCGGAGACCCAGTACTTC. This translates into CASSLNYGGPETQYF.

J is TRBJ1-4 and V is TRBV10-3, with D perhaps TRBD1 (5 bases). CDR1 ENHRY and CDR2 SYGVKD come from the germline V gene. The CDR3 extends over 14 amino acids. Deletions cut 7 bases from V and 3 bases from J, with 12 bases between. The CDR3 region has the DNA TGTGCCATCACCCCGGGGCCCTCTAATGAAAAACTGTTTTTT. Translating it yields CAITPGPSNEKLFF.

CDR3 residues: CAWSTDSFTSYTF. The CDR3 region has the DNA TGTGCCTGGAGTACGGACAGTTTCACGAGCTACACCTTC. The gene calls are TRBV30 and TRBJ1-2; D may be TRBD1 (6 bases). The CDR3 consists of 13 residues. V gave up 2 bases and J gave up 9 bases, with 16 bases separating them. Germline CDR1 and CDR2: GTSNPN and SVGIG (reference sequence).

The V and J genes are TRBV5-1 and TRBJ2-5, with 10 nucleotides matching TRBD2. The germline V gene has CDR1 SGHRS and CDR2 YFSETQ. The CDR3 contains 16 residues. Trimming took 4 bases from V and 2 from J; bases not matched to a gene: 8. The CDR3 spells CASSLSLAGIQETQYF. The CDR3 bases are TGCGCCAGCAGCCTTTCACTAGCGGGGATACAAGAGACCCAGTACTTC.

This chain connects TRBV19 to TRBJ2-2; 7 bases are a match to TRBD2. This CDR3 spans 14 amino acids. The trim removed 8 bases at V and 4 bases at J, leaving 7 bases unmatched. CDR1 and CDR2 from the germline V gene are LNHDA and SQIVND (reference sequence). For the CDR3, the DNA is TGTGCCAGTCGGGGAGGGCCGAGCACCGGGGAGCTGTTTTTT. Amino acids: CASRGGPSTGELFF.

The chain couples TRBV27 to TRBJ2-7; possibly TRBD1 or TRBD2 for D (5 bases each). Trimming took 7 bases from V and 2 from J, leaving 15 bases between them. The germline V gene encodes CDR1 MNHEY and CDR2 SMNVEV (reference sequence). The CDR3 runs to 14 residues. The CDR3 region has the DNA TGTGCCAGCACTCGCCCTGGGGGAACCTACGAGCAGTACTTC. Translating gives CASTRPGGTYEQYF.

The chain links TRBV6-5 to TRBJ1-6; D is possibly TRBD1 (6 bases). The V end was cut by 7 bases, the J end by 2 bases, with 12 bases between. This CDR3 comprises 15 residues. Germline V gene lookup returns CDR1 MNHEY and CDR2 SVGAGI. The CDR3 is CASTLGGTYNSPLHF. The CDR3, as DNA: TGTGCCAGCACCCTGGGGGGCACCTATAATTCACCCCTCCACTTT.

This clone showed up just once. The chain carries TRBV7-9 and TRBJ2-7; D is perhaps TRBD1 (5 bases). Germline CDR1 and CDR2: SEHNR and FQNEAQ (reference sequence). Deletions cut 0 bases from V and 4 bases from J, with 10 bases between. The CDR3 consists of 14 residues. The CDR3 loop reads CASSLAGQRYEQYF. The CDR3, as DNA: TGTGCCAGCAGCTTAGCAGGACAACGATACGAGCAGTACTTC.

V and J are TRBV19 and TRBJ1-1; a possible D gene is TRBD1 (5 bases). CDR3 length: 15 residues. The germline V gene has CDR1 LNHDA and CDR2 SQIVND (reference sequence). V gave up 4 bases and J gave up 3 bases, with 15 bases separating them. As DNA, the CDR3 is TGTGCCAGTAGTACCCGAGTCTCGGGGGACACTGAAGCTTTCTTT. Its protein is CASSTRVSGDTEAFF.

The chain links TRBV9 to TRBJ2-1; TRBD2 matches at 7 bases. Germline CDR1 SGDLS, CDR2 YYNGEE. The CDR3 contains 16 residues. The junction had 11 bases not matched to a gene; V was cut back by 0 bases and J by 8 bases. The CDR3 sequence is CASSVGAGALGHEQFF. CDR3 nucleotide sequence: TGTGCCAGCAGCGTAGGGGCGGGAGCTCTCGGCCATGAGCAGTTCTTC.

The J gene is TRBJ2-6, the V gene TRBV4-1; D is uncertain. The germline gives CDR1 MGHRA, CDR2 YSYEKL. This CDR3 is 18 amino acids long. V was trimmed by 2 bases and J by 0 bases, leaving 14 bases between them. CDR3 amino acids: CASSQKEPGSSGANVLTF. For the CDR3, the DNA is TGCGCCAGCAGCCAAAAGGAACCTGGGTCCTCTGGGGCCAACGTCCTGACTTTC.

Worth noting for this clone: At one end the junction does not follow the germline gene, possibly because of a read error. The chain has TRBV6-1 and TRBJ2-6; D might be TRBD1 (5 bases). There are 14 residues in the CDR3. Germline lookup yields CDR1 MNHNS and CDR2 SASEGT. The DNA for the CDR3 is TGTGCCAGCAGAGAAGGGGCAGGGGCCAACGTCCTGACTTTC. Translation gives CASREGAGANVLTF.

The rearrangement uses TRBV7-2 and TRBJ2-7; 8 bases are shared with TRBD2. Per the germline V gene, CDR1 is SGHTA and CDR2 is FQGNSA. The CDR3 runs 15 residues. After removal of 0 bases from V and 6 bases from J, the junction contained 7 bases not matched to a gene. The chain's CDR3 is CASSLARLAQAEQYF. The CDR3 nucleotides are TGTGCCAGCAGCTTAGCGCGACTAGCGCAGGCCGAGCAGTACTTC.